This T cell receptor (beta chain) was recorded in a study of T-cell reconstitution after alpha-beta-depleted transplantation in children. Study-level findings and limits: Several hundred expanded graft clones reportedly supplied alpha-beta T cells about two months after transplant. Newly produced T cells mostly accounted for T-cell counts and diversity one year post-transplant. The high TCRbeta diversity at day 60 in some patients came from surviving recipient T cells and thymic progenitors.

Molecular barcoding with unique molecular identifiers was used for the TCRbeta library. In TCRdb, the PCR reads were re-called with MiXCR into one record per CDR3 protein. The repertoire holds around 420,000 distinct CDR3 sequences, with around 16% as singletons. As for this clonotype: Its antigen is unknown.

The CDR3 sequence is 14 residues long. CDR1 is KGHDR and CDR2 is SFDVKD in the germline V gene. The V and J ends lost 3 bases and 10 bases, in that order; junction bases with no gene match: 6. Sample: PBMCs, mostly from graft donor cells, taken 360 days after TCRalphabeta/CD19-depleted stem cell transplant. The sequence derives from a boy in the first two years of life who had a stem cell transplant for Wiskott-Aldrich syndrome, so the T cells may come from the graft donor. This sequence joins TRBV24-1 and TRBJ2-1; 9 positions match TRBD2. The CDR3 coding sequence is TGTGCCACCAGTGATATAGCGGGAGTTGACGAGCAGTTCTTC. Its protein is CATSDIAGVDEQFF.